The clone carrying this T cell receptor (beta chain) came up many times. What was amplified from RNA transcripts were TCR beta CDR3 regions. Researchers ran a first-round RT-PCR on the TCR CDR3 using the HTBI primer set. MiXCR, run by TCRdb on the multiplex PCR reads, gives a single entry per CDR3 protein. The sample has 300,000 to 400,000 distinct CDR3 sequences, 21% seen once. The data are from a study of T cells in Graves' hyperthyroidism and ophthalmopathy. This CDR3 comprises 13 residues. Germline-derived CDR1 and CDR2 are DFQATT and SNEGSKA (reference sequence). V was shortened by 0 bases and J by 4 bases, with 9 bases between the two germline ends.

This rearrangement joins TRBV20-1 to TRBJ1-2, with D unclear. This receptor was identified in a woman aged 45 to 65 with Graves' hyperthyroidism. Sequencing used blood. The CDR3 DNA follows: TGCAGTGCTAGAGAGGGCGCGGGCTATGGCTACACCTTC. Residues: CSAREGAGYGYTF.